Below are 9 T cell receptor beta chains sequenced from a single sample in a study of brain metastases from non-small cell lung cancer. Method: immunoSEQ multiplex PCR; TCRdb's copy keeps in-frame clones and lacks some. This table holds roughly 15,000 clones, around 81% found once. Specimen: primary lung tumor tissue. The receptors derive from a donor aged 40 or older with non-small cell lung cancer.

This chain connects TRBV7-8 to TRBJ1-6, with unresolved D. V dropped 1 base and J dropped 7 bases, with 11 bases sitting between them. Germline CDR1 and CDR2: SGHVS and FQNEAQ. The CDR3 has 15 amino acids. This CDR3 is CASSLEWGVNSPLHF. The CDR3 DNA follows: TGTGCCAGCAGCTTAGAGTGGGGTGTAAATTCACCCCTCCACTTT.

V usage is TRBV7-2 and J usage is TRBJ1-2; the D is unclear. From germline, CDR1 is SGHTA and CDR2 FQGNSA. The CDR3 is 15 amino acids. With 1 base removed from V and 8 bases from J, the gap between germline ends came to 17 bases. DNA for the CDR3: TGTGCCAGCAGCTTAGGAGGTCTTTCCGAGCGAGGCTACACCTTC. This sequence encodes CASSLGGLSERGYTF. The variable domain in full, completed from reference TRBV7-2 and TRBJ1-2, reads GAGVSQSPSNKVTEKGKDVELRCDPISGHTALYWYRQSLGQGLEFLIYFQGNSAPDKSGLPSDRFSAERTGGSVSTLTIQRTQQEDSAVYLCASSLGGLSERGYTFGSGTRLTVV.

This clone showed up just once. The V call is TRBV27, the J call TRBJ2-7, with D tentatively TRBD1 (6 bases). This CDR3 has 17 amino acids. The V end lost 5 bases, the J end lost 2 bases, and 22 bases lay between the germline ends. CDR1 and CDR2 from the germline V gene are MNHEY and SMNVEV (reference sequence). The CDR3 protein is CASSLGQTPNLPYEQYF. DNA for the CDR3: TGTGCCAGCAGTCTCGGACAGACTCCTAACCTTCCCTACGAGCAGTACTTC.

Regarding this clone: At one of its ends the junction is not consistent with the germline gene, which may arise from a read error. CDR3 loop: CASSQGVAQEF. The DNA for the CDR3 is TGCGCCAGCAGCCAAGGAGTGGCGCAAGAATTT. The genes are TRBV4-3 and TRBJ1-1; D not resolved. The germline CDR1 and CDR2 sequences are LGHNA and YSLEER. The CDR3 is 11 residues long.

The chain employs TRBV7-3 and TRBJ2-5, with TRBD2 matching over 8 bases. The CDR3 is 17 amino acids. The junction had 16 bases not matched to a gene; V was cut back by 5 bases and J by 5 bases. Looked up from germline, CDR1 is SGHTA and CDR2 is FQGTGA. This CDR3 reads CASSPGLASLPLETQYF. In DNA form, the CDR3 reads TGTGCCAGCAGCCCCGGACTAGCCTCACTCCCCCTGGAGACCCAGTACTTC.

V is TRBV6-5 and J is TRBJ1-1; the D is unclear. Trimming pared 4 bases from V and 0 bases from J, leaving 9 bases between. The CDR3 contains 14 residues. CDR1 and CDR2 (germline): MNHEY, SVGAGI. The CDR3 loop is CASSFTAMNTEAFF. CDR3 DNA: TGTGCCAGCAGTTTCACAGCCATGAACACTGAAGCTTTCTTT.

The chain is built from TRBV14 and TRBJ1-2; D not certain. Trimming stripped 0 bases from V and 8 bases from J, with 16 bases between. This CDR3 is built from 15 residues. CDR1 SGHDN and CDR2 FVKESK come from the germline V gene. The CDR3 protein is CASSQDWPGVTGYTF. CDR3 DNA: TGTGCCAGCAGCCAAGATTGGCCCGGGGTTACAGGCTACACCTTC.

This chain connects TRBV27 to TRBJ1-5; the match to TRBD1 covers 8 bases. J gave up 3 bases and V 2 bases, and 18 bases lay outside the gene matches. This CDR3 spans 20 amino acids. The germline V gene has CDR1 MNHEY and CDR2 SMNVEV (reference sequence). DNA of the CDR3: TGTGCCAGCAGTTTAACAGGGGGTGCTGGGTCTTGGGCTCTCAATCAGCCCCAGCATTTT. Protein: CASSLTGGAGSWALNQPQHF.

V and J are TRBV19 and TRBJ2-6; no firm D call. Germline lookup yields CDR1 LNHDA and CDR2 SQIVND (reference sequence). The length of the CDR3 is 14 residues. V shed 6 bases and J shed 0 bases, with 6 bases lying between them. The CDR3 loop reads CASSVTSGANVLTF. CDR3 in DNA: TGTGCCAGTAGCGTCACCTCTGGGGCCAACGTCCTGACTTTC.